This entry describes one T cell receptor (beta chain). Its antigen is still unknown. CDR3 length: 15 residues. The J segment lost 5 bases and the V segment lost 4 bases, leaving 8 bases of the junction unmatched. These data come from a study of shared clonotypes between healthy human individuals. The study's findings and limits: A reduction in generation probabilities was seen for non-shared clonotypes relative to those shared by all four donors.

Genomic DNA (from each subset) was split evenly across several immunoSEQ plates. The authors' processing: Filtering differed, since immunoSEQ gave only junction sequences and no quality scores. Assay used: immunoSEQ multiplex PCR; TCRdb lists only in-frame clones, some missing. That table supplies the V and J calls and clone size; D and trimming were determined from the DNA. This table holds millions of clones, 93% found once. CD45RO-negative CD8 cells positively selected for CCR7 made up the naive population, which excluded terminally differentiated effector memory CD45RA+ cells. Among the donors, all were Caucasian adults who lived in Nashville, Tennessee.

The V call is TRBV6-7, the J call TRBJ1-5; 7 bases align to TRBD1. TRBV6-7 is reported as an ORF; its role is uncertain. The specimen sequenced was naive CD8+ T cells from PBMCs. This clonotype was sampled from a man between 18 and 29 years old in good health. Some clones in this sample may be carry-over from other donors' samples. The CDR3 nucleotides are TGTGCCAGCAGTTGGACAGGTGGGGACTATCAGCCCCAGCATTTT. It is translated as CASSWTGGDYQPQHF.